This T cell receptor (beta chain) was obtained from a study of chemoradiotherapy in HPV16-positive cancers. Study-wide background: Candidate HPV-specific T-cell clones and common TCR motifs came from functional assays in a couple of HPV16-positive patients. Study-wide results and caveats: HPV-responsive T-cell expansion during chemoradiotherapy was linked to improved recurrence-free survival in HPV16-positive patients.

The repertoire was sequenced with immunoSEQ multiplex PCR; TCRdb's copy has only in-frame clones and lacks some. This table has roughly 25,000 clones, 94% appearing once. Repertoires were sampled repeatedly during chemoradiotherapy. About this clone: Its antigen is unknown.

The germline CDR1 and CDR2 sequences are MNHNY and SVGAGI (reference sequence). CDR3 length equals 16 residues. V lost 6 bases, J lost 4 bases, and 11 bases stayed unmatched. The sample was collected from a patient who underwent chemoradiotherapy. The TCR sequence derives from a human donor with HPV-associated anogenital cancer. The chain carries TRBV6-6 and TRBJ1-3, with 8 bases aligning to TRBD1. The CDR3 DNA is TGTGCCAGCAGGGCGACAGGGGCTATATCGGGAAACACCATATATTTT. Translated, it gives CASRATGAISGNTIYF.